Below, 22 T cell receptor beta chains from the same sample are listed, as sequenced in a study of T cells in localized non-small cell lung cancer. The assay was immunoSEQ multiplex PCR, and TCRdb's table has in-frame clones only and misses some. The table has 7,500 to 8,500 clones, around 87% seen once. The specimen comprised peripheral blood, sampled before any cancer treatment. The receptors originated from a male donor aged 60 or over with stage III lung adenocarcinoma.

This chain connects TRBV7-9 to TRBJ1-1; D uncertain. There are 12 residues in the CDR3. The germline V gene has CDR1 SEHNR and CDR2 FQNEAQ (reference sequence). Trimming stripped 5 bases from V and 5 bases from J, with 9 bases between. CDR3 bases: TGTGCCAGCAGCCCGCGAGGGACTGAAGCTTTCTTT. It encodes CASSPRGTEAFF.

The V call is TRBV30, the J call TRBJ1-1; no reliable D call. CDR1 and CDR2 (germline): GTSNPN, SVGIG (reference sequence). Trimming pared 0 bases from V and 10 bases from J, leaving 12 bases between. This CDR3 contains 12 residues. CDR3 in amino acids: CAWSVRGSRAFF. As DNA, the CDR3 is TGTGCCTGGAGTGTTCGCGGGAGTCGAGCTTTCTTT.

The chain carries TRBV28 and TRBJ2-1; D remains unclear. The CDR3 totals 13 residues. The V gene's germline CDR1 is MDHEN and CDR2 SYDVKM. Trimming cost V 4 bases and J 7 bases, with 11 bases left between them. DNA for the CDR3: TGTGCCAGCAGTTCGCCGTTGAGGAATGAGCAGTTCTTC. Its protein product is CASSSPLRNEQFF.

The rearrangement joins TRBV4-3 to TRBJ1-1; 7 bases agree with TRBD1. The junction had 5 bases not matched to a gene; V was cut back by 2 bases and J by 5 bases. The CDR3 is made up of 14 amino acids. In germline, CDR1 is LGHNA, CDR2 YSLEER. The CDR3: CASSQTTGRTEAFF. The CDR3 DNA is TGCGCCAGCAGCCAAACGACAGGGAGGACTGAAGCTTTCTTT.

In DNA form, the CDR3 reads TGTGCCAGCAGTTCCGGGACACGGGCTTTCTTC. Translating gives CASSSGTRAFF. This chain connects TRBV6-6 to TRBJ2-1, with a tentative D call TRBD1 (6 bases). The germline V gene has CDR1 MNHNY and CDR2 SVGAGI (reference sequence). This CDR3 region has 11 residues. V was shortened by 4 bases and J by 16 bases, with 14 bases between the two germline ends.

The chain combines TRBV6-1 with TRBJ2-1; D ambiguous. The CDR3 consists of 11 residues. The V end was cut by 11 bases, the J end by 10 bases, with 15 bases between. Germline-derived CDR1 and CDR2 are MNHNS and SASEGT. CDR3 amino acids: CAPRPGREQFF. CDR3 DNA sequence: TGTGCCCCTAGGCCCGGGCGGGAGCAGTTCTTC.

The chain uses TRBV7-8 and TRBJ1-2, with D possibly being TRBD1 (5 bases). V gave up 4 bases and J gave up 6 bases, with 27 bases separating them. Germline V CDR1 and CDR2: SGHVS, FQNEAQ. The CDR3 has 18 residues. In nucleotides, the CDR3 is TGTGCCAGCAGCTCAACCAGGAGGGGCCGGACCGTTGGGGATGGCTACACCTTC. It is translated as CASSSTRRGRTVGDGYTF.

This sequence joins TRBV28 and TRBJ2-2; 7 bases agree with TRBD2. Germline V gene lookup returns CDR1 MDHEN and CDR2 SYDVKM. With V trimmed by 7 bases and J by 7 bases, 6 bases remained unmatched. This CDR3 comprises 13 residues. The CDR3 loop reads CASNAGEVGELFF. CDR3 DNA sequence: TGTGCCAGCAACGCGGGAGAAGTCGGGGAGCTGTTTTTT.

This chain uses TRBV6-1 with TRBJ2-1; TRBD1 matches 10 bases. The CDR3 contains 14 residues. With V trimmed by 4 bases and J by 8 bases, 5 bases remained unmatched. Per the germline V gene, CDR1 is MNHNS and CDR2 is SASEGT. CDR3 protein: CASSGRTGGDEQFF. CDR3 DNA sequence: TGTGCCAGCAGTGGGCGGACAGGGGGAGATGAGCAGTTCTTC.

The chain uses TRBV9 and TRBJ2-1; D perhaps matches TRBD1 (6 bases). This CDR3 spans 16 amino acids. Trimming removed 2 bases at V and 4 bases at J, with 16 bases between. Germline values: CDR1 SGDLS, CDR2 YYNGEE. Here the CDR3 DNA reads TGTGCCAGCAGCGTCAGAGGGGGAGCGAATTACAATGAGCAGTTCTTC. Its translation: CASSVRGGANYNEQFF. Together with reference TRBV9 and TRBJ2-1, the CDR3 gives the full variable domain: DSGVTQTPKHLITATGQRVTLRCSPRSGDLSVYWYQQSLDQGLQFLIQYYNGEERAKGNILERFSAQQFPDLHSELNLSSLELGDSALYFCASSVRGGANYNEQFFGPGTRLTVL.

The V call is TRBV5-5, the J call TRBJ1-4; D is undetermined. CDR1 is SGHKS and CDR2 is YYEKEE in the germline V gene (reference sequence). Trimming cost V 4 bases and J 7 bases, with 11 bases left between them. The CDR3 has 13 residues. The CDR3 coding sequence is TGTGCCAGCAGCCCGCTTGCGGCTGAAAAACTGTTTTTT. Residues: CASSPLAAEKLFF.

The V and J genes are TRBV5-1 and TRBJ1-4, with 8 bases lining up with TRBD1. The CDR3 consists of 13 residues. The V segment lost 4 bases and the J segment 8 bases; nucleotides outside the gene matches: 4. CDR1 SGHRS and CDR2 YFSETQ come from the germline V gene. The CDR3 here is CASSQGAVEKLFF. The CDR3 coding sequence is TGCGCCAGCAGCCAGGGGGCGGTCGAAAAACTGTTTTTT. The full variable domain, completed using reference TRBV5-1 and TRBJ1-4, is KAGVTQTPRYLIKTRGQQVTLSCSPISGHRSVSWYQQTPGQGLQFLFEYFSETQRNKGNFPGRFSGRQFSNSRSEMNVSTLELGDSALYLCASSQGAVEKLFFGSGTQLSVL.

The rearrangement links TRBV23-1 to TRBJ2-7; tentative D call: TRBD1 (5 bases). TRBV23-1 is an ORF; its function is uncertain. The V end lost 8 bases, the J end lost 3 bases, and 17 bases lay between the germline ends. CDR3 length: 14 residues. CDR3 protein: CASAKQGTRYEQYF. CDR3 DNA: TGCGCCAGCGCGAAGCAGGGTACCCGCTACGAGCAGTACTTC.

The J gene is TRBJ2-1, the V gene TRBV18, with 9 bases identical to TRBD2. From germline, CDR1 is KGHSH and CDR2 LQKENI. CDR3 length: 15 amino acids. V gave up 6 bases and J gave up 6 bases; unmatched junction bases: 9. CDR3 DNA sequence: TGTGCCAGCTCTCAAAGCGGGGGGCCCGTCAATGAGCAGTTCTTC. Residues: CASSQSGGPVNEQFF.

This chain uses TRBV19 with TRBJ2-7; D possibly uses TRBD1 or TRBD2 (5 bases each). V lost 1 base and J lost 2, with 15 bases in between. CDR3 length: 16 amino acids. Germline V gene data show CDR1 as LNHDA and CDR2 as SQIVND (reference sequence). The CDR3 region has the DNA TGTGCCAGTAGTATAGGTCCCGGGACGGAACCCTACGAGCAGTACTTC. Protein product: CASSIGPGTEPYEQYF. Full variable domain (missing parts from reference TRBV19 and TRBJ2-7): DGGITQSPKYLFRKEGQNVTLSCEQNLNHDAMYWYRQDPGQGLRLIYYSQIVNDFQKGDIAEGYSVSREKKESFPLTVTSAQKNPTAFYLCASSIGPGTEPYEQYFGPGTRLTVT.

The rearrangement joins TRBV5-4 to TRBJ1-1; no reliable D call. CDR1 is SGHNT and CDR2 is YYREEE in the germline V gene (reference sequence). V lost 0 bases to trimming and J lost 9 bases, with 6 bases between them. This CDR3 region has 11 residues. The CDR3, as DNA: TGTGCCAGCAGCTTGGAACAGCAAGCTTTCTTT. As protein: CASSLEQQAFF.

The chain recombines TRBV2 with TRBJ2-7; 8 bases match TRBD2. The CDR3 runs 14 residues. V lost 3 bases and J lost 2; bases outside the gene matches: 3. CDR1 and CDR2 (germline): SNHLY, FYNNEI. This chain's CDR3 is CASSEGSGAYEQYF. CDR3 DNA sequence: TGTGCCAGCAGTGAGGGTAGCGGGGCCTACGAGCAGTACTTC.

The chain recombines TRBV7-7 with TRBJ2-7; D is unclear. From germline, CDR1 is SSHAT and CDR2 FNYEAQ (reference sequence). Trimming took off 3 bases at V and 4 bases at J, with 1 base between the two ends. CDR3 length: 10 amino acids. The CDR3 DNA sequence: TGTGCCAGCAGCTTTTACGAGCAGTACTTC. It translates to CASSFYEQYF.

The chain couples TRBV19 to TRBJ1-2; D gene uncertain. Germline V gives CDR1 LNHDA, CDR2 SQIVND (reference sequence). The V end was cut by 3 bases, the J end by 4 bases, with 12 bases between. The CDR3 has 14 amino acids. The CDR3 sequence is CASSISAGGYGYTF. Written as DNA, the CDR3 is TGTGCCAGTAGTATTTCAGCGGGAGGCTATGGCTACACCTTC.

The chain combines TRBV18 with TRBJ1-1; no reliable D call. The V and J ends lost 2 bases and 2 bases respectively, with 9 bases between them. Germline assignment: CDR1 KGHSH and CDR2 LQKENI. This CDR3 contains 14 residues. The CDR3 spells CASSPADTNTEAFF. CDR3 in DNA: TGTGCCAGCTCACCAGCGGATACTAACACTGAAGCTTTCTTT. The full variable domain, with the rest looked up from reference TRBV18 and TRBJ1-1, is NAGVMQNPRHLVRRRGQEARLRCSPMKGHSHVYWYRQLPEEGLKFMVYLQKENIIDESGMPKERFSAEFPKEGPSILRIQQVVRGDSAAYFCASSPADTNTEAFFGQGTRLTVV.

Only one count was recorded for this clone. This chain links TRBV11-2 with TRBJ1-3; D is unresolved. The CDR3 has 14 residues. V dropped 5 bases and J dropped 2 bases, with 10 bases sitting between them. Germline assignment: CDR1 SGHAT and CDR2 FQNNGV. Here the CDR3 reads CASSGITPGNTIYF. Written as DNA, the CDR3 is TGTGCCAGCAGCGGAATCACCCCTGGAAACACCATATATTTT.

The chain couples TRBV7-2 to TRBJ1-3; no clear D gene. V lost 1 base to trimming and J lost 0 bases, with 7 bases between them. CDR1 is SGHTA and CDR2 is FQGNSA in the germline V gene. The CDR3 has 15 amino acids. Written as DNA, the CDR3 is TGTGCCAGCAGCTTAGGGCGGAGCTCTGGAAACACCATATATTTT. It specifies CASSLGRSSGNTIYF.